The clone carrying this T cell receptor beta chain came up many times. Its target is not known. The sample comes from a study of T cells in Graves' hyperthyroidism and ophthalmopathy. V shed 4 bases and J shed 4 bases, with 19 bases lying between them. The V gene's germline CDR1 is SQVTM and CDR2 ANQGSEA. CDR3 length: 15 amino acids. Amplification yielded TCR beta CDR3 regions, with RNA transcripts as the source. The primer set for the first-round RT-PCR of the TCR CDR3 was HTBI. MiXCR, run by TCRdb on the multiplex PCR reads, gives a single entry per CDR3 protein. Altogether about 290,000 distinct CDR3 sequences are present, roughly 13% being singletons, with the ten largest covering 7% to 9%. Findings and caveats of the study: Model output signaled ophthalmopathy a median about 6.3 months ahead of onset.

No ophthalmopathy progression within 18 months constituted stable Graves' hyperthyroidism. J is TRBJ1-1 and V is TRBV29-1; tentatively, D is TRBD1 (6 bases). This sequence was found in a woman between 40 and 50 years old with Graves' hyperthyroidism. The sequencing input was blood. In nucleotides, the CDR3 is TGCAGCGTTGGCCCATCAACAGGGATAGGCACTGAAGCTTTCTTT. It is translated as CSVGPSTGIGTEAFF.